This T cell receptor beta chain was identified in a study of blood T cells in healthy people across ages. Study-level results: A roughly linear fall in TCR beta diversity per million T cells was seen with increasing age.

Alongside a J-beta primer mix, a sample-barcoded 5' primer served in a second PCR lasting about 7 to 11 cycles. TCRdb independently ran MiXCR on the 5' RACE reads; one entry per CDR3 protein. Of around 670,000 distinct CDR3 sequences listed, roughly 30% are singletons. Each donor was a healthy Caucasian individual from Russia, aged about 6 to 100. Every donor contributed about 10 milliliters of peripheral blood by blood draw. No fewer than 7 million PBMCs went into each sample. The CDR3 spans 15 residues. Trimming cost V 0 bases and J 1 base, with 9 bases left between them. Germline V gene data show CDR1 as WSHSY and CDR2 as SAAADI. This clonotype was detected many times. Its cognate antigen is unknown.

Sample: blood. This TCR derives from a woman older than 75 in good health. The V gene is TRBV10-2, the J gene TRBJ1-2, with D uncertain. The DNA of the CDR3 is TGCGCCAGCAGTGAGTCAAGGCTTAATAACTATGGCTACACCTTC. Translated, it gives CASSESRLNNYGYTF.